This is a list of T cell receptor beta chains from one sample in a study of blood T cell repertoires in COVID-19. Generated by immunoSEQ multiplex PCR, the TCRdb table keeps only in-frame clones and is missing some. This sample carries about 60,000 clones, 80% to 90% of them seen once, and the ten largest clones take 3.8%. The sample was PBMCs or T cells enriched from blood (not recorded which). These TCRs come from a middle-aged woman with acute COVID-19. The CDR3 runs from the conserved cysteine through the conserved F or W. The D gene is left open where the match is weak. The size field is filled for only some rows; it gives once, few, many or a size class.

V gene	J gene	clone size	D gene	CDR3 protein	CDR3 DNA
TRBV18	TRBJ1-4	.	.	CASSPDRQNEKLFF	TGTGCCAGCTCACCAGACAGGCAGAATGAAAAACTGTTTTTT
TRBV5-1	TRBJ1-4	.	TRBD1	CASRETYRGPNEKLFF	TGCGCCAGCAGAGAGACCTACAGGGGACCTAATGAAAAACTGTTTTTT
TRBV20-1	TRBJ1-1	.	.	CSASLLPGTEAFF	TGCAGTGCTAGTCTTCTGCCGGGGACTGAAGCTTTCTTT
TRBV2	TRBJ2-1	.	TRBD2	CASGSAGGSPEQFF	TGTGCCAGCGGCTCAGCGGGAGGCTCTCCTGAGCAGTTCTTC
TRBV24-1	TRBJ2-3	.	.	CATSDLRFTDTQYF	TGTGCCACCAGTGATTTGCGGTTCACAGATACGCAGTATTTT
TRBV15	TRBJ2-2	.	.	CATSRLGGGRSSPGELFF	TGTGCCACCAGCAGACTAGGGGGGGGCCGATCCTCCCCCGGGGAGCTGTTTTTT
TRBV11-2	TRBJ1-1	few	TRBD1	CASSLDRGGNTEAFF	TGTGCCAGCAGCTTGGACAGGGGGGGGAACACTGAAGCTTTCTTT
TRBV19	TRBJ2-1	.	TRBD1	CASRTGRNEQFF	TGTGCCAGTAGGACAGGGCGGAATGAGCAGTTCTTC
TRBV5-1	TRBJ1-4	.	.	CASSLDQVNEKLFF	TGCGCCAGCAGCTTAGATCAGGTTAATGAAAAACTGTTTTTT
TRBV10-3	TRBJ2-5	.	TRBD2	CASTSGRATETQYF	TGTGCCAGCACTAGCGGGAGGGCCACGGAGACCCAGTACTTC
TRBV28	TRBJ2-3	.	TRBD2	CASSFGGGGAMSDTQYF	TGTGCCAGCAGTTTTGGTGGCGGGGGGGCTATGTCAGATACGCAGTATTTT
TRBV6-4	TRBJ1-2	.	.	CASSDSGVPGYTF	TGTGCCAGCAGTGACTCAGGGGTGCCGGGCTACACCTTC
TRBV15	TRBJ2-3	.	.	CATSHLGGFTDTQYF	TGTGCCACCAGCCATCTAGGAGGGTTCACAGATACGCAGTATTTT
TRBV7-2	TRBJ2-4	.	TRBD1	CASSRDRLAKNIQYF	TGTGCCAGCAGCCGGGACAGACTAGCCAAAAACATTCAGTACTTC
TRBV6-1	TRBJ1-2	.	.	CASSESLRRGYTF	TGTGCCAGCAGTGAAAGTTTAAGGAGAGGCTACACCTTC
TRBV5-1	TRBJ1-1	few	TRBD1	CASSLRQGGRNTEAFF	TGCGCCAGCAGCTTAAGACAGGGGGGAAGGAACACTGAAGCTTTCTTT